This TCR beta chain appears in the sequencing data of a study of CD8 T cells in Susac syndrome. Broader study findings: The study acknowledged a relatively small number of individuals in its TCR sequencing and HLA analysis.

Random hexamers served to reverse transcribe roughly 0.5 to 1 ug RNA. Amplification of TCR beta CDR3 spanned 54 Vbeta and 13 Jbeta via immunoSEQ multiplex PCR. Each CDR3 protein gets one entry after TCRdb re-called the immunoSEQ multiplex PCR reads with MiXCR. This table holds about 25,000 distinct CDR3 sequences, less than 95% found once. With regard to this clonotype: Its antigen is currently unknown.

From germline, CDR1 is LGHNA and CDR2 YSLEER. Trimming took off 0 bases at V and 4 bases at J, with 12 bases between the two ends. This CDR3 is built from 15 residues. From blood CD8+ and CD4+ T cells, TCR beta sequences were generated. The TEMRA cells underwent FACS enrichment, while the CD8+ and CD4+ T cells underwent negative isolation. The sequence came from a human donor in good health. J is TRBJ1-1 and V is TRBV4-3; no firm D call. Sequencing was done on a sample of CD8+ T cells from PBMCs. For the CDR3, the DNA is TGCGCCAGCAGCCAAGAACCGTCCCTGGGCACTGAAGCTTTCTTT. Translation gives CASSQEPSLGTEAFF.